The 18 T cell receptor beta chains in this list originate from one sample, sequenced in a study of CD8 T cells in Susac syndrome. Random-hexamer reverse transcription was applied to roughly 0.45 to 1 ug RNA. TCRdb reanalysed the immunoSEQ multiplex PCR reads using MiXCR and keeps one entry per CDR3 protein. The sample holds about 140,000 distinct CDR3 sequences, just under 95% seen once. Sequenced sample: CD4+ T cells from PBMCs. All receptors derive from a human donor with Susac syndrome.

The chain combines TRBV30 with TRBJ2-7; no clear D. The CDR3 runs 10 residues. V was cut by 1 base and J by 7 bases, with 5 bases left in between. The germline gives CDR1 GTSNPN, CDR2 SVGIG (reference sequence). The CDR3 reads CAWSDGEQYF. DNA of the CDR3: TGTGCCTGGAGTGATGGGGAGCAGTACTTC.

In this sample, this clonotype turned up once. The J gene is TRBJ1-1, the V gene TRBV12-3 or TRBV12-4, with D perhaps TRBD1 (5 bases). The CDR3 has 13 amino acids. V was cut by 6 bases and J by 9 bases, with 17 bases left in between. In nucleotides, the CDR3 is TGTGCCAGCAGCCTTTCCCGGGACCCGAAAGCTTTCTTT. Translating it yields CASSLSRDPKAFF.

The chain employs TRBV29-1 and TRBJ2-5, with D possibly being TRBD1 or TRBD2 (5 bases each). Germline assignment: CDR1 SQVTM and CDR2 ANQGSEA. The germline V and J ends were trimmed by 5 bases and 1 base, with 17 bases remaining between them. The CDR3 loop spans 15 amino acids. The CDR3 protein is CSVRGGTGFQETQYF. The CDR3 DNA sequence: TGCAGCGTTCGGGGTGGGACGGGCTTCCAAGAGACCCAGTACTTC.

This clonotype was found once. The V gene is TRBV4-2, the J gene TRBJ2-7, with D tentatively TRBD1 (5 bases). The germline V and J ends were trimmed by 5 bases and 4 bases, with 15 bases remaining between them. CDR3 length equals 14 residues. The germline gives CDR1 LGHNA, CDR2 YNFKEQ. CDR3 nucleotide sequence: TGTGCCAGCAGCAGCCCAGACAGAAGTTACGAGCAGTACTTC. Its translation is CASSSPDRSYEQYF.

The gene calls are TRBV19 and TRBJ2-6; D perhaps matches TRBD1 (7 bases). CDR1 is LNHDA and CDR2 is SQIVND in the germline V gene (reference sequence). The CDR3 loop spans 15 amino acids. V lost 6 bases and J lost 1, with 10 bases in between. The CDR3 region has the DNA TGTGCCAGTAGGACAGGGAGGTCTGGGGCCAACGTCCTGACTTTC. Translation gives CASRTGRSGANVLTF.

The genes are TRBV4-1 and TRBJ1-1; maybe TRBD1 (5 bases). V dropped 0 bases and J dropped 1 base, with 18 bases sitting between them. The CDR3 runs 18 residues. Germline V gives CDR1 MGHRA, CDR2 YSYEKL. The CDR3 DNA follows: TGCGCCAGCAGCCAAGAGTCTGGCAGGGCGGGTACGAACACTGAAGCTTTCTTT. Amino acids: CASSQESGRAGTNTEAFF.

The chain recombines TRBV4-2 with TRBJ2-7, with D tentatively TRBD1 (6 bases). Trimming removed 1 base at V and 3 bases at J, with 13 bases between. The CDR3 extends over 15 amino acids. Germline CDR1 and CDR2: LGHNA and YNFKEQ. CDR3 sequence reads: CASSQASDRNYEQYF. The CDR3 region has the DNA TGTGCCAGCAGCCAAGCGTCGGACAGAAACTACGAGCAGTACTTC.

V usage is TRBV6-2 or TRBV6-3 and J usage is TRBJ2-7; D gene unclear. The CDR3 spans 13 residues. Trimming pared 0 bases from V and 3 bases from J, leaving 6 bases between. CDR1 and CDR2 from the germline V gene are MNHEY and SVGEGT. The CDR3 nucleotides are TGTGCCAGCAGTTACTCGGGCAGCTACGAGCAGTACTTC. It encodes CASSYSGSYEQYF.

The chain combines TRBV7-8 with TRBJ2-7, with D hard to call. There are 14 residues in the CDR3. V was clipped by 3 bases and J by 0 bases, with 9 bases between them. CDR1 and CDR2 from the germline V gene are SGHVS and FQNEAQ. CDR3 region: CASSFRQSSYEQYF. The CDR3 DNA is TGTGCCAGCAGCTTTCGGCAGAGCTCCTACGAGCAGTACTTC.

V and J are TRBV20-1 and TRBJ2-3, with D uncertain. The CDR3 consists of 10 residues. Germline V gene sequence: CDR1 DFQATT, CDR2 SNEGSKA (reference sequence). The V end lost 2 bases, the J end lost 6 bases, and 3 bases lay between the germline ends. The CDR3 sequence is CSARWDTQYF. In DNA, the CDR3 is TGCAGTGCTAGATGGGATACGCAGTATTTT.

V gene TRBV18 combines with J gene TRBJ1-2; maybe TRBD1 (5 bases). This CDR3 has 13 amino acids. V was trimmed by 4 bases and J by 6 bases, leaving 12 bases between them. Germline lookup yields CDR1 KGHSH and CDR2 LQKENI. The DNA for the CDR3 is TGTGCCAGCTCACGGGGCAACGAGGATGGCTACACCTTC. Residues: CASSRGNEDGYTF.

V and J are TRBV9 and TRBJ2-5; 14 nucleotides line up with TRBD2. Trimming took 2 bases from V and 6 from J; bases not matched to a gene: 6. The CDR3 runs to 16 residues. CDR1 is SGDLS, CDR2 YYNGEE, per germline. The CDR3 coding sequence is TGTGCCAGCAGCGTCGGGACTAGCGGGGGTAGGCAGACCCAGTACTTC. This translates into CASSVGTSGGRQTQYF.

The chain joins TRBV27 to TRBJ2-3; a possible D gene is TRBD1 (6 bases). Looked up from germline, CDR1 is MNHEY and CDR2 is SMNVEV (reference sequence). The CDR3 has 12 residues. The V and J ends lost 4 bases and 11 bases respectively, with 13 bases between them. Here the CDR3 DNA reads TGTGCCAGCAGTTATCTACAGGGACAGCAGTATTTT. It codes for CASSYLQGQQYF.

J is TRBJ2-7 and V is TRBV23-1; no clear D. TRBV23-1 is an open reading frame whose function is uncertain. V was pared by 0 bases and J by 2 bases, with 5 bases between. The CDR3 length is 13 residues. DNA for the CDR3: TGCGCCAGCAGTCAATCGACAACCTACGAGCAGTACTTC. Translating it yields CASSQSTTYEQYF.

V usage is TRBV9 and J usage is TRBJ1-4, with D uncertain. Germline values: CDR1 SGDLS, CDR2 YYNGEE. The CDR3 extends over 9 amino acids. V was shortened by 8 bases and J by 4 bases, with 0 bases between the two germline ends. The CDR3 DNA follows: TGTGCCAGTAATGAAAAACTGTTTTTT. Encoded protein: CASNEKLFF.

The rearrangement uses TRBV28 and TRBJ1-2; the D gene is possibly TRBD1 (6 bases). V was pared by 3 bases and J by 4 bases, with 12 bases between. This CDR3 region has 14 residues. Germline V gene lookup returns CDR1 MDHEN and CDR2 SYDVKM. The DNA of the CDR3 is TGTGCCAGCAGTTTTGGGGGCTCAAGCTATGGCTACACCTTC. Translating gives CASSFGGSSYGYTF.

In nucleotides, the CDR3 is TGCAGTGCTAGTTGGCAGGGGCGGGGCTACACCTTC. As protein: CSASWQGRGYTF. V is TRBV20-1 and J is TRBJ1-2; D is perhaps TRBD1 (6 bases). This CDR3 contains 12 residues. Germline CDR1 reads DFQATT; CDR2 reads SNEGSKA (reference sequence). V dropped 3 bases and J dropped 8 bases, with 13 bases sitting between them.

The V and J genes are TRBV30 and TRBJ1-1; D not certain. Between the trimmed V and J ends, which lost 2 bases and 1 base, there was a span of 8 bases. Germline loops: CDR1 GTSNPN, CDR2 SVGIG (reference sequence). The CDR3 length is 13 residues. The CDR3 bases are TGTGCCTGGAGTAGGCAGCAGAACACTGAAGCTTTCTTT. This codes for CAWSRQQNTEAFF. The full variable domain, in which reference TRBV30 and TRBJ1-1 provide the parts outside the CDR3, is SQTIHQWPATLVQPVGSPLSLECTVEGTSNPNLYWYRQAAGRGLQLLFYSVGIGQISSEVPQNLSASRPQDRQFILSSKKLLLSDSGFYLCAWSRQQNTEAFFGQGTRLTVV.